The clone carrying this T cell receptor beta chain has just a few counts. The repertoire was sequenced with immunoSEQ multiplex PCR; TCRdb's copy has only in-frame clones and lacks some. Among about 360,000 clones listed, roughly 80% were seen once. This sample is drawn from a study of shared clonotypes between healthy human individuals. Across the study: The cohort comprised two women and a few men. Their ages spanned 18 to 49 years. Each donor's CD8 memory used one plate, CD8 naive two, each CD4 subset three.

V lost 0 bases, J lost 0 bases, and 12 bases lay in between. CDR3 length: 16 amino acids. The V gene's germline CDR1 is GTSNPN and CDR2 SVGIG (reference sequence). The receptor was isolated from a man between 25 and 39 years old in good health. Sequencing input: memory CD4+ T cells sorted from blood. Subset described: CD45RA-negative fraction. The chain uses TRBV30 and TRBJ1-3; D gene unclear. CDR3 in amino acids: CAWSVLGRSSGNTIYF. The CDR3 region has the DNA TGTGCCTGGAGTGTACTCGGCAGGAGCTCTGGAAACACCATATATTTT.